Listed here are 29 T cell receptor beta chains from one sample, sequenced in a study of blood T cell repertoires in COVID-19. Only in-frame clones appear in the TCRdb table, and some are missing; sequencing was by immunoSEQ multiplex PCR. The sample contains about 260,000 clones, about 87% of which appear only once. What was sequenced was PBMCs or T cells enriched from blood (not recorded which). Every receptor here comes from a man between 50 and 59 years old who had been exposed to COVID-19.

This clone is termed medium-sized. The rearrangement joins TRBV11-2 to TRBJ1-2; TRBD1 is a possible D gene (5 bases). Germline values: CDR1 SGHAT, CDR2 FQNNGV. Trimming removed 3 bases at V and 4 bases at J, with 15 bases between. CDR3 length: 15 amino acids. CDR3 amino acids: CASSFGGGSVYGYTF. Here the CDR3 DNA reads TGTGCCAGCAGCTTCGGGGGAGGCAGTGTCTATGGCTACACCTTC.

The gene calls are TRBV5-1 and TRBJ2-3, with D perhaps TRBD1 (5 bases). The V end was cut by 0 bases, the J end by 2 bases, with 10 bases between. Germline V gives CDR1 SGHRS, CDR2 YFSETQ. The CDR3 contains 15 residues. The CDR3 nucleotides read TGCGCCAGCAGCTTGGACAGGACCCTCACAGATACGCAGTATTTT. Amino acid sequence: CASSLDRTLTDTQYF.

Only one count was recorded for this clone. The CDR3: CASSLRDTGELFF. The CDR3 bases are TGTGCCAGCAGCCTTCGGGACACCGGGGAGCTGTTTTTT. V is TRBV3-1 (or the pseudogene TRBV3-2) and J is TRBJ2-2; D is unclear. Germline V lookup: CDR1 LGHDT, CDR2 YNNKEL (reference sequence). The CDR3 extends over 13 amino acids. V lost 4 bases and J lost 3, with 6 bases in between.

The V and J genes are TRBV27 and TRBJ2-3; 7 bases are a match to TRBD2. The V gene end was trimmed by 5 bases and the J gene end by 0 bases; junction bases not matched to a gene: 11. CDR1 MNHEY and CDR2 SMNVEV come from the germline V gene (reference sequence). The CDR3 runs 17 residues. The CDR3 region is CASSPDVLAASTDTQYF. DNA for the CDR3: TGTGCCAGCAGTCCAGACGTGCTAGCGGCTAGCACAGATACGCAGTATTTT.

The genes are TRBV18 and TRBJ2-5; the match to TRBD1 covers 7 bases. After removal of 3 bases from V and 1 base from J, the junction contained 5 bases not matched to a gene. Germline V lookup: CDR1 KGHSH, CDR2 LQKENI. The length of the CDR3 is 15 residues. The CDR3 DNA follows: TGTGCCAGCTCACCCCTCCGGGACAGCCAAGAGACCCAGTACTTC. It is translated as CASSPLRDSQETQYF.

Turning to this clone: The CDR3 does not close with the conserved phenylalanine or tryptophan, likely indicating a read error. The DNA is omitted, as the CDR3 cannot be located on it reliably, and the CDR3 follows TCRdb's listing. The genes are TRBV29-1 and TRBJ1-1. The germline V gene has CDR1 SQVTM and CDR2 ANQGSEA. The CDR3 spans 9 residues, counting both ends. CDR3 amino acids: CSVDSVGDL.

The chain combines TRBV5-1 with TRBJ2-3, with TRBD2 matching over 14 bases. This CDR3 is built from 16 residues. Germline trimming cut 4 bases from V and 2 bases from J; bases unmatched to any gene: 3. The germline gives CDR1 SGHRS, CDR2 YFSETQ. The CDR3 DNA sequence: TGCGCCAGCAGCACGGGACTAGCGGGGGTCACAGATACGCAGTATTTT. The encoded protein is CASSTGLAGVTDTQYF.

This clone was seen a few times. The chain is built from TRBV7-9 and TRBJ2-5, with D hard to call. Germline V lookup: CDR1 SEHNR, CDR2 FQNEAQ (reference sequence). The germline V and J ends were trimmed by 4 bases and 2 bases, with 2 bases remaining between them. The CDR3 loop spans 11 amino acids. CDR3: CASSSQETQYF. CDR3 in DNA: TGTGCCAGCAGCTCTCAAGAGACCCAGTACTTC.

V gene TRBV18 combines with J gene TRBJ1-4; possible D gene TRBD1, 5 bases. This CDR3 is 12 amino acids long. Trimming took off 5 bases at V and 13 bases at J, with 14 bases between the two ends. Germline V gene data show CDR1 as KGHSH and CDR2 as LQKENI. CDR3 loop: CASSSYRWTLFF. CDR3 nucleotide sequence: TGTGCCAGCTCATCTTACAGGTGGACACTGTTTTTT.

This clone has only a few counts. The rearrangement uses TRBV18 and TRBJ2-6, with D possibly matching TRBD2 (6 bases). CDR1 is KGHSH and CDR2 is LQKENI in the germline V gene. V lost 1 base to trimming and J lost 0 bases, with 13 bases between them. There are 18 residues in the CDR3. CDR3 amino acids: CASSPLWDFTSGANVLTF. CDR3 in DNA: TGTGCCAGCTCACCACTGTGGGACTTCACCTCTGGGGCCAACGTCCTGACTTTC.

The chain is built from TRBV3-1 (or the pseudogene TRBV3-2) and TRBJ2-2; D is unclear. The CDR3 covers 15 residues. V was trimmed by 4 bases and J by 3 bases, leaving 12 bases between them. Per the germline V gene, CDR1 is LGHDT and CDR2 is YNNKEL (reference sequence). This CDR3 reads CASSLRSRYTGELFF. The DNA for the CDR3 is TGTGCCAGCAGCCTTCGTAGCAGATACACCGGGGAGCTGTTTTTT.

CDR3 in DNA: TGTGCCAGCAGCTCCAGGACAGGGGATACAAAAGAGACCCAGTACTTC. Encoded protein: CASSSRTGDTKETQYF. This chain links TRBV2 with TRBJ2-5; 9 nucleotides align to TRBD1. CDR1 is SNHLY and CDR2 is FYNNEI in the germline V gene. The trim removed 6 bases at V and 3 bases at J, leaving 11 bases unmatched. The CDR3 extends over 16 amino acids.

The chain combines TRBV28 with TRBJ1-1; D is perhaps TRBD1 (6 bases). Germline CDR1 reads MDHEN; CDR2 reads SYDVKM. The CDR3 sequence is 12 residues long. Trimming took off 5 bases at V and 10 bases at J, with 14 bases between the two ends. In nucleotides, the CDR3 is TGTGCCAGCAGTGATACAGGGAGACCAGCTTTCTTT. It is translated as CASSDTGRPAFF.

The CDR3 DNA reads TGTGCCACCAGTTTACAGGGGACGGAGACCCAGTACTTC. Translating gives CATSLQGTETQYF. The chain uses TRBV24-1 and TRBJ2-5; 7 bases fit TRBD1. This CDR3 is 13 amino acids long. Losses at the gene ends were 6 bases for V and 5 bases for J; bases not matched to a gene: 5. In germline, CDR1 is KGHDR, CDR2 SFDVKD.

This sequence joins TRBV29-1 and TRBJ1-1, with unresolved D. There are 12 residues in the CDR3. Trimming removed 7 bases from V and 4 bases from J, with 13 bases in between. Germline values: CDR1 SQVTM, CDR2 ANQGSEA. The CDR3 coding sequence is TGCAGCGGTAGAAGTCCGCTCACTGAAGCTTTCTTT. This translates into CSGRSPLTEAFF.

This clone has just a few counts. The chain combines TRBV11-2 with TRBJ1-1; 7 nucleotides align to TRBD1. There are 15 residues in the CDR3. V shed 3 bases, J shed 1 base, and the junction held 5 bases outside the gene matches. Per germline, CDR1 SGHAT and CDR2 FQNNGV. In DNA, the CDR3 is TGTGCCAGCAGCTTCCCAGGGGGTAAGAACACTGAAGCTTTCTTT. Protein sequence: CASSFPGGKNTEAFF. The full variable domain, rest sourced from reference TRBV11-2 and TRBJ1-1, is EAGVAQSPRYKIIEKRQSVAFWCNPISGHATLYWYQQILGQGPKLLIQFQNNGVVDDSQLPKDRFSAERLKGVDSTLKIQPAKLEDSAVYLCASSFPGGKNTEAFFGQGTRLTVV.

This clone was found once. The rearrangement links TRBV6-5 to TRBJ2-3, with TRBD2 as a possible D gene (6 bases). The V gene lost 7 bases and the J gene lost 2 bases, with 16 bases spanning the gap. The length of the CDR3 is 15 residues. Germline V gene lookup returns CDR1 MNHEY and CDR2 SVGAGI. CDR3 nucleotides: TGTGCCAGCACCCGGACTACTCCACTCACAGATACGCAGTATTTT. Protein: CASTRTTPLTDTQYF.

This chain links TRBV7-9 with TRBJ1-1; possibly TRBD1 for D (5 bases). CDR3 length: 12 amino acids. Germline CDR1 SEHNR, CDR2 FQNEAQ (reference sequence). V was shortened by 3 bases and J by 11 bases, with 13 bases between the two germline ends. In nucleotides, the CDR3 is TGTGCCAGCAGCTTCGTACAGGCGTCGGCTTTCTTT. It specifies CASSFVQASAFF. Full variable domain (outside the CDR3, taken from reference TRBV7-9 and TRBJ1-1): DTGVSQNPRHKITKRGQNVTFRCDPISEHNRLYWYRQTLGQGPEFLTYFQNEAQLEKSRLLSDRFSAERPKGSFSTLEIQRTEQGDSAMYLCASSFVQASAFFGQGTRLTVV.

The chain couples TRBV3-1 (or the pseudogene TRBV3-2) to TRBJ2-7; D is perhaps TRBD1 (5 bases). V was trimmed by 6 bases and J by 3 bases, leaving 12 bases between them. This CDR3 spans 13 amino acids. Looked up from germline, CDR1 is LGHDT and CDR2 is YNNKEL (reference sequence). The DNA for the CDR3 is TGTGCCAGCAGGAAGACAGCTGACTACGAGCAGTACTTC. Protein product: CASRKTADYEQYF.

The V and J genes are TRBV10-3 and TRBJ2-1, with 8 bases that match TRBD2. J gave up 6 bases and V 6 bases, and 13 bases lay outside the gene matches. Germline V lookup: CDR1 ENHRY, CDR2 SYGVKD. The CDR3 totals 16 residues. The CDR3 reads CAISPRSGSTGNEQFF. The CDR3 bases are TGTGCCATCAGCCCCCGGAGCGGGAGTACTGGCAATGAGCAGTTCTTC.

The chain joins TRBV2 to TRBJ1-4; 8 nucleotides align to TRBD1. CDR3 length: 17 residues. After removal of 7 bases from V and 0 bases from J, the junction contained 10 bases not matched to a gene. The germline V gene encodes CDR1 SNHLY and CDR2 FYNNEI. Here the CDR3 DNA reads TGTGCCAGCATACGGGCAGGGGGCCTTGCAACTAATGAAAAACTGTTTTTT. As protein: CASIRAGGLATNEKLFF.

The chain uses TRBV12-5 and TRBJ2-1, with unresolved D. V lost 2 bases and J 4 bases, leaving 3 bases between the germline ends. The CDR3 loop spans 12 amino acids. Per germline, CDR1 LGHNT and CDR2 FRNRAP. This chain's CDR3 is CASGLPYNEQFF. CDR3 DNA sequence: TGTGCTAGTGGTTTGCCATACAATGAGCAGTTCTTC.

V is TRBV5-1 and J is TRBJ2-5; D is perhaps TRBD1 (6 bases). The germline V gene encodes CDR1 SGHRS and CDR2 YFSETQ. The CDR3 has 13 residues. V was pared by 0 bases and J by 7 bases, with 10 bases between. CDR3 region: CASSLDRERTQYF. CDR3 in DNA: TGCGCCAGCAGCTTGGACAGGGAAAGGACCCAGTACTTC.

This chain joins TRBV6-4 and TRBJ2-7, with 7 bases fitting TRBD2. Trimming cost V 10 bases and J 7 bases; bases outside gene matches: 7. The CDR3 is made up of 11 amino acids. Per germline, CDR1 MRHNA and CDR2 SNTAGT. CDR3: CATPRGGEQYF. The CDR3 nucleotides are TGTGCCACCCCCCGGGGAGGGGAGCAGTACTTC.

The chain has TRBV9 and TRBJ1-1, with 8 positions matching TRBD1. V lost 3 bases and J lost 1; bases outside the gene matches: 5. The CDR3 extends over 15 amino acids. Germline CDR1 reads SGDLS; CDR2 reads YYNGEE. The CDR3, as DNA: TGTGCCAGCAGCGGAGGGACAGGAAAGAACACTGAAGCTTTCTTT. Its translation: CASSGGTGKNTEAFF.

The CDR3 loop is CASYPQASTEAFF. The CDR3 region has the DNA TGCGCCAGCTACCCACAGGCAAGCACTGAAGCTTTCTTT. The chain employs TRBV5-1 and TRBJ1-1, with D possibly matching TRBD1 (5 bases). V was pared by 7 bases and J by 4 bases, with 14 bases between. Germline V lookup: CDR1 SGHRS, CDR2 YFSETQ. This CDR3 has 13 amino acids.

This chain links TRBV29-1 with TRBJ1-2; no reliable D call. V dropped 4 bases and J dropped 4 bases, with 7 bases sitting between them. The germline gives CDR1 SQVTM, CDR2 ANQGSEA. CDR3 size: 11 residues. DNA for the CDR3: TGCAGCGTTGCCGTCAGCTATGGCTACACCTTC. Amino acid sequence: CSVAVSYGYTF. Based on the CDR3 plus reference TRBV29-1 and TRBJ1-2, the full variable domain is SAVISQKPSRDICQRGTSLTIQCQVDSQVTMMFWYRQQPGQSLTLIATANQGSEATYESGFVIDKFPISRPNLTFSTLTVSNMSPEDSSIYLCSVAVSYGYTFGSGTRLTVV.

V is TRBV5-1 and J is TRBJ2-1; 7 positions agree with TRBD1. V lost 4 bases and J lost 6; bases outside the gene matches: 4. CDR3 length: 13 residues. Germline loops: CDR1 SGHRS, CDR2 YFSETQ. DNA of the CDR3: TGCGCCAGCAGCCTCCGGGACAGCAATGAGCAGTTCTTC. Translation: CASSLRDSNEQFF.

For the CDR3, the DNA is TGTGCCAGCAGCTTAGGGTCAGGGGTTGGCACCGGGGAGCTGTTTTTT. Protein: CASSLGSGVGTGELFF. The chain joins TRBV11-2 to TRBJ2-2; tentative D call: TRBD1 (6 bases). V shed 1 base and J shed 4 bases, with 13 bases lying between them. CDR3 length: 16 residues. Per germline, CDR1 SGHAT and CDR2 FQNNGV.